This TCR beta chain was sequenced during a study of T cell repertoires in cytomegalovirus infection. TCRdb re-derived calls from the reads in MiXCR, one entry per CDR3 protein. This table has about 570,000 distinct CDR3 sequences, around 40% appearing once. The V gene lost 4 bases and the J gene lost 6 bases, with 10 bases spanning the gap. The length of the CDR3 is 12 residues. Germline V lookup: CDR1 SGHVT, CDR2 SQSDAQ. Concerning this clonotype: Its matching antigen is unknown.

The sample here was cultured PBMCs, taken from culture after CMV antigen stimulation. This clonotype was obtained from a human donor in good health (CMV status not recorded). Some clones in this sample may be carry-over from other donors' samples. The chain couples TRBV7-4 to TRBJ2-7; D gene unclear. CDR3 bases: TGTGCCAGCAGCTCGCCCCCCGGCGAGCAGTACTTC. It yields the protein CASSSPPGEQYF.